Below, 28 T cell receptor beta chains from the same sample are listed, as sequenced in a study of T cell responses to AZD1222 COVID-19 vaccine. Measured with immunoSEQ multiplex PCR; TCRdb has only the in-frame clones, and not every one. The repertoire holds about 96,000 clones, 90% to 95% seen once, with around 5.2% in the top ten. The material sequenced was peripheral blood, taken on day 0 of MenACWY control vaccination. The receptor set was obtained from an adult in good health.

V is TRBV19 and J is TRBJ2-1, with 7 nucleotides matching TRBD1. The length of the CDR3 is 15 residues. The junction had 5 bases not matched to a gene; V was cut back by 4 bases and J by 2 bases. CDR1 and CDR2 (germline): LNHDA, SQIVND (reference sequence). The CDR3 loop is CASSTWTGAYNEQFF. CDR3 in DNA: TGTGCCAGTAGTACGTGGACAGGCGCCTACAATGAGCAGTTCTTC.

The CDR3 DNA reads TGTGCCACCAGTGATCCGGGACAGTTCTATGGCTACACCTTC. This codes for CATSDPGQFYGYTF. The chain couples TRBV24-1 to TRBJ1-2; 7 bases fit TRBD1. V shed 3 bases, J shed 4 bases, and the junction held 4 bases outside the gene matches. This CDR3 has 14 amino acids. Germline CDR1 reads KGHDR; CDR2 reads SFDVKD.

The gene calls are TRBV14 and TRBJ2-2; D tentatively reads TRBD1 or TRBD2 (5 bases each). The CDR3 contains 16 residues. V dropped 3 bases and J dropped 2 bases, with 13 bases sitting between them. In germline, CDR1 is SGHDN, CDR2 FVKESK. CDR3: CASSQGRRSNTGELFF. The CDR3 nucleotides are TGTGCCAGCAGCCAGGGACGACGATCTAACACCGGGGAGCTGTTTTTT.

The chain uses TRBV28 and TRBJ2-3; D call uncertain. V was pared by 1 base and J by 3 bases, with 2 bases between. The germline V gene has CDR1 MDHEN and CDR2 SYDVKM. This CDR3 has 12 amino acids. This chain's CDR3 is CASSLSTDTQYF. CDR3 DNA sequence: TGTGCCAGCAGTTTATCTACAGATACGCAGTATTTT.

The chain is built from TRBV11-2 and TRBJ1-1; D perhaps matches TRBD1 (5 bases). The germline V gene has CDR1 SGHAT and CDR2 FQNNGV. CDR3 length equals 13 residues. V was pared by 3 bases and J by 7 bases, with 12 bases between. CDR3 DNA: TGTGCCAGCAGCTTCCAGGGTGCCGGTGAAGCTTTCTTT. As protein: CASSFQGAGEAFF.

The CDR3 is CASSPGLAGVSYEQYF. As DNA, the CDR3 is TGTGCCAGCTCACCGGGACTAGCGGGGGTATCCTACGAGCAGTACTTC. The chain links TRBV18 to TRBJ2-7; 14 bases fit TRBD2. From germline, CDR1 is KGHSH and CDR2 LQKENI. The CDR3 runs 16 residues. The V segment lost 3 bases and the J segment 1 base; nucleotides outside the gene matches: 2.

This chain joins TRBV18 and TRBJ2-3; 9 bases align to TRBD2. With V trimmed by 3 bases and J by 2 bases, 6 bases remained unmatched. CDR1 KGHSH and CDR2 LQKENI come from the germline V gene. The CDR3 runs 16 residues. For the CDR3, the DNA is TGTGCCAGCTCACCCTCAGCGGGAGGCCTCACAGATACGCAGTATTTT. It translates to CASSPSAGGLTDTQYF.

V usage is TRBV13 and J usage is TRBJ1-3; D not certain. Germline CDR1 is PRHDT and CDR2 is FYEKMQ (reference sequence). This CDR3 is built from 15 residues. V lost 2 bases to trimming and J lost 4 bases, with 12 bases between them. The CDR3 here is CASSLRQAGGNTIYF. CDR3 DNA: TGTGCCAGCAGCTTACGTCAGGCAGGAGGAAACACCATATATTTT.

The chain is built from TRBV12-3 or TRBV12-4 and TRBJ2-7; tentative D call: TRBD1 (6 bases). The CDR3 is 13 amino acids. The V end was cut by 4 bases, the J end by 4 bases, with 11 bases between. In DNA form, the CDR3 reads TGTGCCAGCAGTTCGGGACATATGTACGAGCAGTACTTC. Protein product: CASSSGHMYEQYF.

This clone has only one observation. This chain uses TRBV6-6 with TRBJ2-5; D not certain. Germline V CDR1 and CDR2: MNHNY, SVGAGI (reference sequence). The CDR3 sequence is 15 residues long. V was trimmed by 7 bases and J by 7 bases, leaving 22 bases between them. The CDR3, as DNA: TGTGCCAGCAACCCCACGACTGATCCAAGAGCGACCCAGTACTTC. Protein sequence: CASNPTTDPRATQYF.

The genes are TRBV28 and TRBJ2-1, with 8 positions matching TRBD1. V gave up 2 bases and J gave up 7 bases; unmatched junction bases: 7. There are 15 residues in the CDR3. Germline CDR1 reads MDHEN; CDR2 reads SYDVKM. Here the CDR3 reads CASSLDTGGRNEQFF. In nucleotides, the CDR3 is TGTGCCAGCAGTTTAGATACAGGGGGGAGGAATGAGCAGTTCTTC.

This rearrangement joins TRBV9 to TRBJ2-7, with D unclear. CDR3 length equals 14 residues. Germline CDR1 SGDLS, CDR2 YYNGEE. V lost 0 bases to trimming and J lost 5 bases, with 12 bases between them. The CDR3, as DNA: TGTGCCAGCAGCGTAGCTGGGATTGGCAACGAGCAGTACTTC. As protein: CASSVAGIGNEQYF.

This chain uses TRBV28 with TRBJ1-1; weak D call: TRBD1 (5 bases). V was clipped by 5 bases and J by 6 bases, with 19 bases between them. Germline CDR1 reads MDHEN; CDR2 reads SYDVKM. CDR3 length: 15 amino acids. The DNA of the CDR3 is TGTGCCAGCAGTCCCTCAGGGAGCTTCCGGCCTGAAGCTTTCTTT. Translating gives CASSPSGSFRPEAFF.

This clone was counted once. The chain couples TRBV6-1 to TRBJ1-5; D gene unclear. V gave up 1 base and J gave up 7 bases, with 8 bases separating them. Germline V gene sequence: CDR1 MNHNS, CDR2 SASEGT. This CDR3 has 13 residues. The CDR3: CASSEGSGQPQHF. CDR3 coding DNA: TGTGCCAGCAGTGAAGGTTCCGGGCAGCCCCAGCATTTT.

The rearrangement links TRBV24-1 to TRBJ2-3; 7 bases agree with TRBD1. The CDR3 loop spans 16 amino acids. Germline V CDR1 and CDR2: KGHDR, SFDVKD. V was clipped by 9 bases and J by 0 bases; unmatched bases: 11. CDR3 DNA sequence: TGTGCCACCTCATTCGCGACAGGGAAAAGCACAGATACGCAGTATTTT. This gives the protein CATSFATGKSTDTQYF.

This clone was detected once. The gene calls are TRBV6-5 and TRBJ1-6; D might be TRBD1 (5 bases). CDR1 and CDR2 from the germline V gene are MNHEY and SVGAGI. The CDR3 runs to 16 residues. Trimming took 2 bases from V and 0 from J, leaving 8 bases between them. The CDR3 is CASSYGGFSYNSPLHF. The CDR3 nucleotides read TGTGCCAGCAGTTACGGGGGGTTCTCCTATAATTCACCCCTCCACTTT.

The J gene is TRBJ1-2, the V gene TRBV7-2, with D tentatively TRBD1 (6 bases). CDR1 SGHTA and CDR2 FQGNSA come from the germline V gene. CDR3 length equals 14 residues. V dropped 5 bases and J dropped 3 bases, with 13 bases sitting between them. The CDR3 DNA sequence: TGTGCCAGCAGCCCGCATAACAGGGACTATGGCTACACCTTC. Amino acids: CASSPHNRDYGYTF.

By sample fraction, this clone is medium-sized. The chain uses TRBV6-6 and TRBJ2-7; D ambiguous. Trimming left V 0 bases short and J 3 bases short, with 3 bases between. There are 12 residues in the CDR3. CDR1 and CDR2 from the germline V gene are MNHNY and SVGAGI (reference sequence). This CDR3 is CASSYSVYEQYF. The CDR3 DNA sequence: TGTGCCAGCAGTTACTCGGTCTACGAGCAGTACTTC.

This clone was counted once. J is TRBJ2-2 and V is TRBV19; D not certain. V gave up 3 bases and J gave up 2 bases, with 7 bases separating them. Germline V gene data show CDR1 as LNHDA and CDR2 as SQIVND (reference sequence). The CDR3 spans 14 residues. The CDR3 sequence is CASSITANTGELFF. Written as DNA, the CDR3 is TGTGCCAGTAGTATTACAGCTAACACCGGGGAGCTGTTTTTT.

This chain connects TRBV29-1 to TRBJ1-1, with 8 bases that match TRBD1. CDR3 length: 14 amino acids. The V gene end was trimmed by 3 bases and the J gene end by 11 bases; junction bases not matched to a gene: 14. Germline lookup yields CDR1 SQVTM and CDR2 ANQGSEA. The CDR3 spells CSVDVDPGTGRAFF. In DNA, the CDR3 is TGCAGCGTTGATGTCGACCCCGGGACAGGTCGTGCTTTCTTT.

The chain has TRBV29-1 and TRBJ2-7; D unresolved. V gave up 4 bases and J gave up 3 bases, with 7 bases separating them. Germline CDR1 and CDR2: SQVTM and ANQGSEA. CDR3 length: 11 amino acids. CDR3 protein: CSVGRFYEQYF. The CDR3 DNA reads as TGCAGCGTTGGCAGATTCTACGAGCAGTACTTC.

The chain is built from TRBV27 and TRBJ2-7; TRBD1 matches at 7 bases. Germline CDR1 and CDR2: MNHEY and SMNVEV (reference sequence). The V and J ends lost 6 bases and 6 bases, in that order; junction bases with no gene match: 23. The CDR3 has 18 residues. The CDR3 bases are TGTGCCAGCAGCAAATTTAGGGATCAGGGGGACCTCGTATGCGAGCAGTACTTC. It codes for CASSKFRDQGDLVCEQYF.

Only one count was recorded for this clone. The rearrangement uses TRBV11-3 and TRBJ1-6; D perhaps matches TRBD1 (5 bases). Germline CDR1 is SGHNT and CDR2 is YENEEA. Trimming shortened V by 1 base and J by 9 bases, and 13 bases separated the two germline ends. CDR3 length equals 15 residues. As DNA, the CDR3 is TGTGCCAGCAGCTTAGGGTCTGGGACGGCTTCACCCCTCCACTTT. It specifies CASSLGSGTASPLHF.

CDR3 residues: CASSRERYETQYF. The CDR3 DNA reads as TGTGCCAGCAGCAGGGAGAGATATGAGACCCAGTACTTC. This chain joins TRBV6-5 and TRBJ2-5; either TRBD1 or TRBD2 may supply D (5 bases each). CDR3 length: 13 residues. V dropped 6 bases and J dropped 5 bases, with 13 bases sitting between them. CDR1 MNHEY and CDR2 SVGAGI come from the germline V gene.

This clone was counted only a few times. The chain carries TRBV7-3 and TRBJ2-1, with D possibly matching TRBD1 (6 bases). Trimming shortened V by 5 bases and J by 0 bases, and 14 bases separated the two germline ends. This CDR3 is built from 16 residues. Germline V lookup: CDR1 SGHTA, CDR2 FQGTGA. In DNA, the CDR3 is TGTGCCAGCAGCCTTAGTACAGGGAGCTCCTACAATGAGCAGTTCTTC. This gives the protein CASSLSTGSSYNEQFF.

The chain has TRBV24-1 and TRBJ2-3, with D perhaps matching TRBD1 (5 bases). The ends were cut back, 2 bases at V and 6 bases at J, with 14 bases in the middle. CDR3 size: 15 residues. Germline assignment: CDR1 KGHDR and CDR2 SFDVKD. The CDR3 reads CATSDSGRVHDTQYF. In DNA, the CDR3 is TGTGCCACCAGTGATTCAGGCAGGGTGCATGATACGCAGTATTTT.

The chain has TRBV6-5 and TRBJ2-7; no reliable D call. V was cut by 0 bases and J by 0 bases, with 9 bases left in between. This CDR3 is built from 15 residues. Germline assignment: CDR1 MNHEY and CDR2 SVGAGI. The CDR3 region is CASSYSVGYSYEQYF. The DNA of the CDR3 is TGTGCCAGCAGTTACTCGGTTGGCTACTCCTACGAGCAGTACTTC.

CDR3 bases: TGTGCCAGCAGCTTGTTGGGGGGGCTCGGAGAGACCCAGTACTTC. This encodes CASSLLGGLGETQYF. The chain joins TRBV5-5 to TRBJ2-5; maybe TRBD2 (7 bases). Looked up from germline, CDR1 is SGHKS and CDR2 is YYEKEE (reference sequence). The CDR3 is made up of 15 amino acids. V lost 1 base, J lost 4 bases, and 14 bases lay in between.